The 30 T cell receptor beta chains presented below share a single source sample, sequenced in a study of blood T cells in healthy people across ages. Alongside a J-beta primer mix, a sample-barcoded 5' primer served in a second PCR lasting about 7 to 12 cycles. Using its own MiXCR run on the 5' RACE reads, TCRdb lists one record per CDR3 protein. The data contain around 1,000,000 distinct CDR3 sequences, 35% to 45% of them singletons. The sequenced sample consisted of blood. Receptors originate from a man in his late teens or twenties in good health.

The V and J genes are TRBV27 and TRBJ1-2; a weak D match, TRBD1 (5 bases). The CDR3 extends over 13 amino acids. Trimming stripped 5 bases from V and 8 bases from J, with 15 bases between. Germline CDR1 reads MNHEY; CDR2 reads SMNVEV (reference sequence). CDR3 nucleotides: TGTGCCAGCAGTCCCCACGGGGGGTTGGGCTACACCTTC. This gives the protein CASSPHGGLGYTF.

This rearrangement joins TRBV27 to TRBJ1-2; TRBD1 agrees at 9 bases. Germline V CDR1 and CDR2: MNHEY, SMNVEV (reference sequence). The CDR3 loop spans 16 amino acids. J lost 7 bases, V lost 6 bases, and 15 bases had no gene match. CDR3 sequence reads: CASSTRQGVPDGGYTF. CDR3 DNA sequence: TGTGCCAGCAGCACAAGACAGGGGGTCCCAGATGGTGGCTACACCTTC.

Only a few counts were recorded for this clonotype. DNA for the CDR3: TGTGCCATCAGTGAGTCGAGCGGGACAGTTCCATACGAGCAGTACTTC. Amino acid sequence: CAISESSGTVPYEQYF. The rearrangement uses TRBV10-3 and TRBJ2-7, with D perhaps TRBD1 or TRBD2 (7 bases each). From germline, CDR1 is ENHRY and CDR2 SYGVKD. Trimming shortened V by 0 bases and J by 4 bases, and 16 bases separated the two germline ends. The CDR3 runs 16 residues.

This rearrangement joins TRBV20-1 to TRBJ2-3; 8 positions match TRBD2. This CDR3 has 13 residues. V dropped 4 bases and J dropped 1; count of bases not matched to a gene: 1. Per the germline V gene, CDR1 is DFQATT and CDR2 is SNEGSKA (reference sequence). The CDR3 sequence: CSAMTSGTDTQYF. CDR3 in DNA: TGCAGTGCTATGACTAGCGGCACAGATACGCAGTATTTT.

This clonotype was recorded a few times. The CDR3 loop reads CASSQDIGGFRGVSETQYF. The DNA for the CDR3 is TGTGCCAGCAGCCAAGACATAGGAGGCTTCCGGGGGGTTAGTGAGACCCAGTACTTC. The V gene is TRBV4-2, the J gene TRBJ2-5, with 7 bases aligning to TRBD2. Germline-derived CDR1 and CDR2 are LGHNA and YNFKEQ. With V trimmed by 0 bases and J by 5 bases, 18 bases remained unmatched. This CDR3 has 19 residues.

A word on this clonotype: A much larger clone sits a single nucleotide away, making a read error possible. The V gene is TRBV3-1, the J gene TRBJ2-1; D not resolved. This CDR3 has 15 amino acids. CDR1 is LGHDT, CDR2 YNNKEL, per germline (reference sequence). CDR3 residues: CTSSQDSTVGNEQFF. The CDR3 DNA reads TGTACCAGCAGCCAAGATTCGACGGTCGGCAATGAGCAGTTCTTC.

In its sample, this clonotype was seen a few times. This chain links TRBV29-1 with TRBJ2-2; D is unclear. Germline V gives CDR1 SQVTM, CDR2 ANQGSEA. The V end was cut by 4 bases, the J end by 2 bases, with 11 bases between. The CDR3 is 14 residues long. The CDR3 nucleotides are TGCAGCGTTGTCGACCGTCTTAACACCGGGGAGCTGTTTTTT. Protein product: CSVVDRLNTGELFF.

The DNA for the CDR3 is TGTGCCAGCAGCGAAACAACAGGGTTGGGAGAGACCCAGTACTTC. It yields the protein CASSETTGLGETQYF. J is TRBJ2-5 and V is TRBV7-3; a weak D match, TRBD1 (6 bases). Trimming took 5 bases from V and 4 from J, leaving 17 bases between them. Germline-derived CDR1 and CDR2 are SGHTA and FQGTGA. There are 15 residues in the CDR3.

The chain joins TRBV7-2 to TRBJ1-5, with D possibly TRBD1 on 5 matching bases. The CDR3 extends over 15 amino acids. CDR1 and CDR2 from the germline V gene are SGHTA and FQGNSA. V lost 4 bases and J 1 base, leaving 11 bases between the germline ends. The CDR3 sequence is CASSWGTDSNQPQHF. CDR3 nucleotide sequence: TGTGCCAGCAGCTGGGGGACGGACAGCAATCAGCCCCAGCATTTT.

V usage is TRBV2 and J usage is TRBJ2-1; 9 positions agree with TRBD1. Trimming at V came to 7 bases and at J to 7 bases, leaving 14 bases not matched to a gene. CDR3 length: 16 amino acids. In germline, CDR1 is SNHLY, CDR2 FYNNEI. CDR3 DNA sequence: TGTGCCAGCATCCCGTGGATGACAGGGGGTCGGAATGAGCAGTTCTTC. Protein: CASIPWMTGGRNEQFF.

V and J are TRBV12-3 or TRBV12-4 and TRBJ1-6, with 8 nucleotides matching TRBD1. This CDR3 contains 15 residues. V trimming: 6 bases; J trimming: 6 bases; junction bases outside the gene matches: 7. CDR3 nucleotide sequence: TGTGCCAGCAGCAACCCGCAGGGGGCTAATTCACCCCTCCACTTT. Amino acids: CASSNPQGANSPLHF.

This clonotype has ten or more counts. The chain uses TRBV28 and TRBJ1-2; D remains unclear. Trimming removed 8 bases at V and 0 bases at J, with 7 bases between. The CDR3 sequence is 12 residues long. Germline assignment: CDR1 MDHEN and CDR2 SYDVKM. The CDR3: CASGGANYGYTF. As DNA, the CDR3 is TGTGCCAGCGGCGGGGCTAACTATGGCTACACCTTC.

The chain joins TRBV13 to TRBJ1-2, with D possibly TRBD1 on 6 matching bases. The CDR3 has 19 residues. With 5 bases removed from V and 2 bases from J, the gap between germline ends came to 27 bases. The germline CDR1 and CDR2 sequences are PRHDT and FYEKMQ (reference sequence). CDR3 DNA sequence: TGTGCCAGCAGCCTACCCCCTTCATCCTTGGGACACCTAAACTATGGCTACACCTTC. Protein: CASSLPPSSLGHLNYGYTF.

The sample holds a few counts of this clonotype. In DNA, the CDR3 is TGCAGTGCTAACGACAGGGGGTCCTACGAGCAGTACTTC. Protein product: CSANDRGSYEQYF. J is TRBJ2-7 and V is TRBV20-1; 9 positions match TRBD1. V shed 4 bases, J shed 1 base, and the junction held 2 bases outside the gene matches. Germline-derived CDR1 and CDR2 are DFQATT and SNEGSKA (reference sequence). CDR3 size: 13 residues.

V is TRBV2 and J is TRBJ1-5; D uncertain. V lost 2 bases and J 6 bases, leaving 5 bases between the germline ends. The length of the CDR3 is 12 residues. The germline V gene encodes CDR1 SNHLY and CDR2 FYNNEI. This chain's CDR3 is CASSENSQPQHF. CDR3 nucleotide sequence: TGTGCCAGCAGTGAAAACAGTCAGCCCCAGCATTTT.

CDR3 bases: TGTGCCAGCAGCTTAACTAGCGGGGTCTACAATGAGCAGTACTTC. It codes for CASSLTSGVYNEQYF. This sequence joins TRBV7-2 and TRBJ2-1, with 10 bases that match TRBD2. Matching the DNA end better, TRBJ2-7 makes the J call doubtful. The CDR3 covers 15 residues. Looked up from germline, CDR1 is SGHTA and CDR2 is FQGNSA.

The chain carries TRBV5-1 and TRBJ2-5; 9 bases line up with TRBD1. The CDR3 loop spans 15 amino acids. Trimming at V came to 5 bases and at J to 6 bases, leaving 11 bases not matched to a gene. The germline V gene has CDR1 SGHRS and CDR2 YFSETQ. The CDR3 nucleotides are TGCGCCAGCAGTGGATTACAGGGGGCCGTTAAGACCCAGTACTTC. Its translation is CASSGLQGAVKTQYF.

V and J are TRBV2 and TRBJ2-2; D unresolved. Germline V gene sequence: CDR1 SNHLY, CDR2 FYNNEI. Between the trimmed V and J ends, which lost 2 bases and 2 bases, there was a span of 9 bases. This CDR3 contains 15 residues. DNA of the CDR3: TGTGCCAGCAGTGAAACCCATACCAACACCGGGGAGCTGTTTTTT. Protein product: CASSETHTNTGELFF.

This clonotype has a handful of counts. The chain has TRBV10-3 and TRBJ1-2, with D maybe TRBD1 (6 bases). CDR1 ENHRY and CDR2 SYGVKD come from the germline V gene. V gave up 6 bases and J gave up 4 bases, with 15 bases separating them. The length of the CDR3 is 14 residues. The CDR3, as DNA: TGTGCCATCAGACGACAGGCCGGGGCCTATGGCTACACCTTC. Its protein product is CAIRRQAGAYGYTF.

A few counts support this clonotype. The V and J genes are TRBV28 and TRBJ2-5; 12 bases fit TRBD2. The V gene's germline CDR1 is MDHEN and CDR2 SYDVKM. V lost 3 bases and J lost 5; bases outside the gene matches: 4. The CDR3 is made up of 15 amino acids. CDR3 DNA sequence: TGTGCCAGCAGTTTCTTCGGGACTAGCGGGGAGACCCAGTACTTC. Amino acids: CASSFFGTSGETQYF.

The chain combines TRBV5-5 with TRBJ2-1, with D perhaps matching TRBD1 or TRBD2 (6 bases each). Per germline, CDR1 SGHKS and CDR2 YYEKEE (reference sequence). V lost 0 bases, J lost 3 bases, and 10 bases lay in between. This CDR3 comprises 15 residues. The CDR3 sequence: CASSLEGGLYNEQFF. The CDR3 DNA sequence: TGTGCCAGCAGCTTGGAGGGGGGACTCTACAATGAGCAGTTCTTC.

In this sample, this clonotype turned up a few times. The V and J genes are TRBV19 and TRBJ2-1, with 7 bases aligning to TRBD2. The CDR3 sequence is 15 residues long. J gave up 7 bases and V 6 bases, and 12 bases lay outside the gene matches. The germline gives CDR1 LNHDA, CDR2 SQIVND (reference sequence). The CDR3 region is CASSRGGPTGNEQFF. CDR3 nucleotide sequence: TGTGCCAGTAGCCGCGGGGGACCTACTGGGAATGAGCAGTTCTTC.

This clonotype has a handful of counts. V usage is TRBV4-2 and J usage is TRBJ1-6; 8 bases map to TRBD1. The CDR3 covers 17 residues. The germline CDR1 and CDR2 sequences are LGHNA and YNFKEQ. The V segment lost 0 bases and the J segment 7 bases; nucleotides outside the gene matches: 8. CDR3 sequence reads: CASSQEGQGARNSPLHF. The DNA of the CDR3 is TGTGCCAGCAGCCAAGAGGGGCAGGGGGCGCGAAATTCACCCCTCCACTTT.

The chain recombines TRBV12-3 or TRBV12-4 with TRBJ2-5; 12 bases are shared with TRBD2. This CDR3 contains 16 residues. V was pared by 4 bases and J by 11 bases, with 14 bases of the junction left unmatched. The CDR3 is CASSSRMTSGSNEQYF. The DNA for the CDR3 is TGTGCCAGCAGTTCCCGTATGACTAGCGGGAGCAATGAGCAGTACTTC.

J is TRBJ2-5 and V is TRBV20-1; D perhaps matches TRBD1 (5 bases). Germline V CDR1 and CDR2: DFQATT, SNEGSKA (reference sequence). There are 16 residues in the CDR3. Trimming removed 2 bases from V and 11 bases from J, with 27 bases in between. The CDR3 DNA follows: TGCAGTGCTAGAAGGGGATGGGGCAGCTCCTACAATGAGCAGTACTTC. This codes for CSARRGWGSSYNEQYF.

The chain is built from TRBV4-1 and TRBJ1-1; D unresolved. Per the germline V gene, CDR1 is MGHRA and CDR2 is YSYEKL. The CDR3 length is 15 residues. V gave up 4 bases and J gave up 0 bases, with 12 bases separating them. CDR3 sequence reads: CASSRIMYMNTEAFF. The CDR3 DNA follows: TGCGCCAGCAGCCGGATAATGTATATGAACACTGAAGCTTTCTTT.

This clonotype was recorded a few times. The chain carries TRBV7-8 and TRBJ2-7; D is unclear. This CDR3 is built from 14 residues. Trimming left V 1 base short and J 3 bases short, with 10 bases between. Looked up from germline, CDR1 is SGHVS and CDR2 is FQNEAQ. The CDR3 sequence: CASSLGSSFYEQYF. In DNA form, the CDR3 reads TGTGCCAGCAGCTTAGGGTCCTCCTTCTACGAGCAGTACTTC.

This chain links TRBV12-3 or TRBV12-4 with TRBJ2-5, with 10 positions matching TRBD1. CDR3 length equals 16 residues. V shed 6 bases and J 4 bases; nucleotides not matched to a gene: 11. CDR3 in DNA: TGTGCCAGCAGCGGGACAGGGGTAAACATACGAGAGACCCAGTACTTC. As protein: CASSGTGVNIRETQYF.

This chain joins TRBV29-1 and TRBJ2-1; 7 bases fit TRBD2. V shed 0 bases and J 7 bases; nucleotides not matched to a gene: 15. This CDR3 is built from 17 residues. Germline CDR1 SQVTM, CDR2 ANQGSEA. The CDR3: CSVEEPLVSGVRNEQFF. In nucleotides, the CDR3 is TGCAGCGTTGAAGAACCCCTGGTCAGCGGGGTGAGGAATGAGCAGTTCTTC.

Of note for this clonotype: One junction end disagrees with the germline gene, perhaps due to a read error. The chain joins TRBV6-6 to TRBJ1-6; possible D gene TRBD1, 5 bases. Germline CDR1 reads MNHNY; CDR2 reads SVGAGI (reference sequence). The CDR3 contains 14 residues. The CDR3 loop reads CASSTSGLNSPLHF. In DNA, the CDR3 is TGTGCTAGCAGTACATCGGGGCTGAATTCACCCCTCCACTTT.